This T cell receptor beta chain emerged from a study of radiotherapy plus CTLA-4 blockade in lung cancer. For the study at large: Objective responses were seen in about a sixth of patients, disease control in 25% to 35%.

Sequenced by immunoSEQ multiplex PCR; TCRdb stores in-frame clones only, minus some. Of under 110,000 clones listed, about 84% are singletons. The CDR3 totals 14 residues. Germline V gene sequence: CDR1 SGHKS, CDR2 YYEKEE (reference sequence). Trimming pared 6 bases from V and 3 bases from J, leaving 16 bases between. A remark on this clone: Its antigen is not identified.

General study points: Peripheral blood showed expansion of tumor-derived TCR clones after radiotherapy and ipilimumab.

This receptor was obtained from a human donor with non-small cell lung cancer that progressed on radiotherapy plus ipilimumab. Some clones in this sample may be carry-over from other donors' samples. Material: peripheral blood, obtained from a patient treated with radiotherapy plus ipilimumab. This chain joins TRBV5-5 and TRBJ2-7; D is possibly TRBD2 (6 bases). The CDR3 is CASNLGGLFYEQYF. CDR3 bases: TGTGCCAGCAACCTAGGAGGGTTGTTCTACGAGCAGTACTTC.